This TCR beta chain is from a study of blood T cell repertoires in COVID-19. Only one count was recorded for this clone. Libraries were prepared by immunoSEQ multiplex PCR; TCRdb keeps only in-frame clonotypes and omits some of them. Of about 200,000 clones detected, around nine tenths appear once; the ten largest clones hold more than 2.5%. This sequence originates from a man in his 60s with acute or convalescent COVID-19. Sequenced input: peripheral blood.

CDR3 nucleotides: TGTGCCAGCAGTGAGGAGGGAGTAAGCTCTGGAAACACCATATATTTT. It codes for CASSEEGVSSGNTIYF. This chain uses TRBV2 with TRBJ1-3; no clear D gene. The CDR3 totals 16 residues. Germline CDR1 SNHLY, CDR2 FYNNEI. Deletions cut 3 bases from V and 0 bases from J, with 12 bases between. Full variable domain (remainder filled in from reference TRBV2 and TRBJ1-3): EPEVTQTPSHQVTQMGQEVILRCVPISNHLYFYWYRQILGQKVEFLVSFYNNEISEKSEIFDDQFSVERPDGSNFTLKIRSTKLEDSAMYFCASSEEGVSSGNTIYFGEGSWLTVV.